This note documents a single T cell receptor beta chain sequence. Unique molecular identifiers featured in how the TCRbeta library was prepared. MiXCR was run by TCRdb on the PCR reads, yielding one entry per CDR3 protein. The data contain 450,000 to 600,000 distinct CDR3 sequences, roughly 18% of them singletons. This sample is part of a study of T-cell reconstitution after alpha-beta-depleted transplantation in children. CDR1 and CDR2 from the germline V gene are SGHTA and FQGNSA. The CDR3 contains 14 residues. Trimming removed 1 base from V and 4 bases from J, with 9 bases in between. This TCR derives from a human donor who donated a stem cell graft to a child with acute lymphoblastic leukemia. Source: PBMCs from the stem cell graft donor, taken from the stem cell graft. The chain employs TRBV7-2 and TRBJ2-3; D is unresolved. The CDR3 coding sequence is TGTGCCAGCAGCTTAGTATCCAGTGCAGATACGCAGTATTTT. Translation gives CASSLVSSADTQYF.